This is a list of T cell receptor beta chains from one sample in a study. TCRdb processed the 5' RACE reads anew with MiXCR; each CDR3 protein has one entry. The sample includes about 40,000 distinct CDR3 sequences, roughly 22% of them seen just once. Sequencing used Tregs sorted from a lymph node. The receptors were sampled from a female donor with breast cancer. Each CDR3 is given with its conserved first and last residue. The D gene is left open where the match is weak. Clone size is shown for a subset of rows, as once, few, many or a class of expanded clone.

j_call: TRBJ2-7
clone_size: few
d_call: -
v_call: TRBV27
cdr3_aa: CASRTTRGQTYEQYF
cdr3_nt: TGTGCCAGCAGAACAACCAGGGGCCAGACCTACGAGCAGTACTTC

j_call: TRBJ2-7
clone_size: -
d_call: -
v_call: TRBV4-1
cdr3_aa: CASSAPRANIYEQYF
cdr3_nt: TGTGCCAGCAGCGCTCCTAGGGCGAATATCTACGAGCAGTACTTC

j_call: TRBJ2-5
clone_size: many
d_call: TRBD1
v_call: TRBV6-5
cdr3_aa: CASSAETGVETQYF
cdr3_nt: TGTGCCAGCAGTGCCGAAACAGGGGTGGAGACCCAGTACTTC

j_call: TRBJ1-1
clone_size: -
d_call: -
v_call: TRBV28
cdr3_aa: CASRPRKDRNTEAFF
cdr3_nt: TGTGCCAGCAGACCCCGCAAAGACAGGAACACTGAAGCTTTCTTT

j_call: TRBJ2-7
clone_size: -
d_call: -
v_call: TRBV11-2
cdr3_aa: CATAPITGQAYEQYF
cdr3_nt: TGTGCCACCGCGCCCATTACAGGTCAAGCATACGAGCAGTACTTC

j_call: TRBJ2-7
clone_size: many
d_call: TRBD1
v_call: TRBV9
cdr3_aa: CASSVGQLSYEQYF
cdr3_nt: TGTGCCAGCAGCGTGGGACAGCTCTCCTACGAGCAGTACTTC

j_call: TRBJ2-7
clone_size: few
d_call: -
v_call: TRBV12-3/TRBV12-4
cdr3_aa: CASSRTDSSYEQYF
cdr3_nt: TGTGCCAGCAGTAGGACAGATAGCTCCTACGAGCAGTACTTC

j_call: TRBJ2-7
clone_size: -
d_call: -
v_call: TRBV20-1
cdr3_aa: CSAAENSCEQYF
cdr3_nt: TGCAGTGCGGCAGAAAATTCCTGCGAGCAGTACTTC

j_call: TRBJ2-1
clone_size: many
d_call: -
v_call: TRBV27
cdr3_aa: CASSLSIVMVYNEQFF
cdr3_nt: TGTGCCAGCAGTTTATCCATCGTCATGGTCTACAATGAGCAGTTCTTC

j_call: TRBJ2-7
clone_size: many
d_call: -
v_call: TRBV20-1
cdr3_aa: CSADRGGKYEQYF
cdr3_nt: TGCAGTGCTGACAGAGGCGGGAAATACGAGCAGTACTTC

j_call: TRBJ2-3
clone_size: -
d_call: -
v_call: TRBV5-1
cdr3_aa: CASSFFLADTQYF
cdr3_nt: TGCGCCAGCAGCTTTTTCTTGGCAGATACGCAGTATTTT

j_call: TRBJ1-4
clone_size: medium-sized
d_call: -
v_call: TRBV9
cdr3_aa: CASSVDGRDEKLFF
cdr3_nt: TGTGCCAGCAGCGTAGACGGCCGGGATGAAAAACTGTTTTTT

j_call: TRBJ2-7
clone_size: few
d_call: -
v_call: TRBV5-1
cdr3_aa: CASSQPGEGRYSYEQYF
cdr3_nt: TGCGCCAGCAGCCAACCAGGAGAGGGACGGTACTCCTACGAGCAGTACTTC

j_call: TRBJ1-2
clone_size: many
d_call: -
v_call: TRBV9
cdr3_aa: CASTMDATYGYTF
cdr3_nt: TGTGCCAGCACCATGGACGCTACCTATGGCTACACCTTC

j_call: TRBJ2-7
clone_size: few
d_call: -
v_call: TRBV7-7
cdr3_aa: CASSLEPPGSGEQYF
cdr3_nt: TGTGCTAGCAGCTTAGAGCCTCCGGGAAGTGGCGAGCAGTACTTC

j_call: TRBJ1-1
clone_size: few
d_call: -
v_call: TRBV7-8
cdr3_aa: CASSPWGGANTEAFF
cdr3_nt: TGTGCCAGCAGCCCGTGGGGAGGGGCGAACACTGAAGCTTTCTTT

j_call: TRBJ2-7
clone_size: few
d_call: -
v_call: TRBV7-2
cdr3_aa: CASSLGTEAEQYF
cdr3_nt: TGTGCCAGCAGCTTAGGAACCGAGGCCGAGCAGTACTTC

j_call: TRBJ1-2
clone_size: many
d_call: TRBD1
v_call: TRBV5-1
cdr3_aa: CASSLDGGTGGYTF
cdr3_nt: TGCGCCAGCAGCTTGGATGGCGGGACAGGAGGCTACACCTTC

j_call: TRBJ2-5
clone_size: few
d_call: -
v_call: TRBV4-1
cdr3_aa: CASSQGKGGETQYF
cdr3_nt: TGCGCCAGCAGCCAGGGGAAAGGGGGGGAGACCCAGTACTTC

j_call: TRBJ1-3
clone_size: -
d_call: TRBD1
v_call: TRBV30
cdr3_aa: CAWSTGVGNTIYF
cdr3_nt: TGTGCCTGGAGCACAGGGGTTGGAAACACCATATATTTT

j_call: TRBJ2-3
clone_size: many
d_call: TRBD1
v_call: TRBV7-9
cdr3_aa: CASSPKIGGGTDTQYF
cdr3_nt: TGTGCCAGCAGCCCGAAAATAGGGGGCGGCACAGATACGCAGTATTTT

j_call: TRBJ2-2
clone_size: many
d_call: -
v_call: TRBV6-1
cdr3_aa: CASSEKVTGELFF
cdr3_nt: TGTGCCAGCAGTGAAAAGGTGACCGGGGAGCTGTTTTTT

j_call: TRBJ2-7
clone_size: few
d_call: -
v_call: TRBV4-1
cdr3_aa: CASSPRTEAYEQYF
cdr3_nt: TGCGCCAGCAGCCCTCGGACAGAGGCCTACGAGCAGTACTTC

j_call: TRBJ1-5
clone_size: few
d_call: TRBD1
v_call: TRBV28
cdr3_aa: CASPGQGGSPQHF
cdr3_nt: TGTGCCAGTCCGGGACAGGGGGGATCGCCCCAGCATTTT

j_call: TRBJ2-3
clone_size: many
d_call: -
v_call: TRBV4-3
cdr3_aa: CASSTRDISTDTQYF
cdr3_nt: TGCGCCAGCAGCACCCGGGACATAAGCACAGATACGCAGTATTTT

j_call: TRBJ2-1
clone_size: many
d_call: TRBD2
v_call: TRBV7-9
cdr3_aa: CASSLGLAGYNEQFF
cdr3_nt: TGTGCCAGCAGCTTAGGACTAGCGGGATACAATGAGCAGTTCTTC

j_call: TRBJ2-1
clone_size: -
d_call: -
v_call: TRBV7-9
cdr3_aa: CASSLVGSGNEQFF
cdr3_nt: TGTGCCAGCAGCTTAGTGGGTAGCGGCAATGAGCAGTTCTTC

j_call: TRBJ1-4
clone_size: -
d_call: -
v_call: TRBV28
cdr3_aa: CASSSRSRYRVEKLFF
cdr3_nt: TGTGCCAGCAGTTCCCGAAGCCGTTACAGGGTTGAAAAACTGTTTTTT

j_call: TRBJ1-3
clone_size: few
d_call: TRBD1
v_call: TRBV20-1
cdr3_aa: CSARRRGLSGNTIYF
cdr3_nt: TGCAGTGCTAGGCGCAGGGGGCTCTCTGGAAACACCATATATTTT

j_call: TRBJ2-1
clone_size: -
d_call: TRBD2
v_call: TRBV5-1
cdr3_aa: CASSTGTSGRGGEQFF
cdr3_nt: TGCGCCAGCAGCACCGGGACTAGCGGAAGGGGAGGTGAGCAGTTCTTC

j_call: TRBJ2-3
clone_size: -
d_call: TRBD2
v_call: TRBV27
cdr3_aa: CASSGSSGESSYNEQYF
cdr3_nt: TGTGCCAGCAGTGGGAGTAGCGGGGAGAGCTCCTACAATGAGCAGTATTTT

j_call: TRBJ2-3
clone_size: -
d_call: TRBD2
v_call: TRBV28
cdr3_aa: CASSLADTDTQYF
cdr3_nt: TGTGCCAGCAGTCTAGCGGACACAGATACGCAGTATTTT

j_call: TRBJ2-7
clone_size: few
d_call: -
v_call: TRBV5-1
cdr3_aa: CASSPTRGLRSEQYF
cdr3_nt: TGCGCCAGCAGCCCTACTAGGGGACTGAGAAGCGAGCAGTACTTC

j_call: TRBJ2-2
clone_size: few
d_call: TRBD2
v_call: TRBV4-2
cdr3_aa: CASSQALAGENTGELFF
cdr3_nt: TGTGCCAGCAGCCAAGCCCTGGCGGGAGAGAACACCGGGGAGCTGTTTTTT

j_call: TRBJ2-3
clone_size: -
d_call: -
v_call: TRBV14
cdr3_aa: CASSPNIGATSTDTQYF
cdr3_nt: TGTGCCAGCAGCCCCAATATCGGGGCTACTAGCACAGATACGCAGTATTTT

j_call: TRBJ2-2
clone_size: many
d_call: TRBD2
v_call: TRBV7-8
cdr3_aa: CASSLVLGGRASIGTGELFF
cdr3_nt: TGTGCCAGCAGCTTGGTTCTTGGCGGGAGGGCCTCTATTGGCACCGGGGAGCTGTTTTTT

j_call: TRBJ1-1
clone_size: few
d_call: -
v_call: TRBV4-1
cdr3_aa: CASSQVSGRETEAFF
cdr3_nt: TGCGCCAGCAGCCAAGTGTCAGGGAGAGAGACTGAAGCTTTCTTT

j_call: TRBJ2-1
clone_size: -
d_call: -
v_call: TRBV7-9
cdr3_aa: CAGSLSPGINNEQFF
cdr3_nt: TGTGCCGGCAGCTTAAGCCCGGGTATAAACAATGAGCAGTTCTTC

j_call: TRBJ2-3
clone_size: -
d_call: TRBD2
v_call: TRBV29-1
cdr3_aa: CSAEGFTSGGGSTDTQYF
cdr3_nt: TGCAGCGCAGAGGGTTTTACTAGCGGAGGCGGTAGCACAGATACGCAGTATTTT

j_call: TRBJ2-1
clone_size: few
d_call: TRBD2
v_call: TRBV7-3
cdr3_aa: CASSWLAGNNEQFF
cdr3_nt: TGTGCCAGCAGCTGGCTAGCGGGGAACAATGAGCAGTTCTTC

j_call: TRBJ1-2
clone_size: -
d_call: -
v_call: TRBV6-2/TRBV6-3
cdr3_aa: CASSELNRNGYTF
cdr3_nt: TGTGCCAGCAGTGAACTGAACAGGAATGGCTACACCTTC

j_call: TRBJ2-7
clone_size: few
d_call: -
v_call: TRBV5-1
cdr3_aa: CASSFSGLASYEQYF
cdr3_nt: TGCGCCAGCAGCTTCTCGGGACTTGCATCCTACGAGCAGTACTTC

j_call: TRBJ2-3
clone_size: many
d_call: -
v_call: TRBV7-7
cdr3_aa: CASSLDRTDTQYF
cdr3_nt: TGTGCTAGCAGCTTAGACCGCACAGATACGCAGTATTTT

j_call: TRBJ2-4
clone_size: many
d_call: TRBD2
v_call: TRBV6-2/TRBV6-3
cdr3_aa: CASSYPPRLAGVPQYF
cdr3_nt: TGTGCCAGCAGTTACCCGCCCAGACTAGCGGGAGTACCTCAGTACTTC

j_call: TRBJ2-1
clone_size: few
d_call: TRBD2
v_call: TRBV3-1
cdr3_aa: CASSQAKLGLAGAYNEQFF
cdr3_nt: TGTGCCAGCAGCCAGGCAAAATTGGGACTAGCGGGAGCCTACAATGAGCAGTTCTTC

j_call: TRBJ2-3
clone_size: many
d_call: TRBD2
v_call: TRBV5-4
cdr3_aa: CASSLRKAGGPDTQYF
cdr3_nt: TGTGCCAGCAGCTTGCGAAAAGCGGGAGGGCCAGATACGCAGTATTTT

j_call: TRBJ1-3
clone_size: -
d_call: -
v_call: TRBV7-2
cdr3_aa: CASSPWTFSGNTIYF
cdr3_nt: TGTGCCAGCAGTCCTTGGACCTTCTCTGGAAACACCATATATTTT

j_call: TRBJ1-6
clone_size: -
d_call: -
v_call: TRBV7-9
cdr3_aa: CASSLGAGGAYNSPLHF
cdr3_nt: TGTGCCAGCAGCTTAGGGGCAGGAGGCGCCTATAATTCACCCCTCCACTTT

j_call: TRBJ1-1
clone_size: many
d_call: -
v_call: TRBV4-3
cdr3_aa: CASSQDGFLRTEAFF
cdr3_nt: TGCGCCAGCAGCCAAGATGGCTTCCTGCGGACTGAAGCTTTCTTT

j_call: TRBJ1-2
clone_size: -
d_call: -
v_call: TRBV4-1
cdr3_aa: CASSQVVTVNYGYTF
cdr3_nt: TGCGCCAGCAGCCAAGTAGTGACAGTCAACTATGGCTACACCTTC

j_call: TRBJ1-5
clone_size: many
d_call: -
v_call: TRBV6-1
cdr3_aa: CASAGDGRNQPQHF
cdr3_nt: TGTGCCAGCGCGGGGGACGGACGCAATCAGCCCCAGCATTTT

j_call: TRBJ2-7
clone_size: -
d_call: -
v_call: TRBV4-1
cdr3_aa: CASSQVQSSYEQYF
cdr3_nt: TGCGCCAGCAGCCAAGTACAGAGCTCCTACGAGCAGTACTTC

j_call: TRBJ2-1
clone_size: few
d_call: -
v_call: TRBV12-3/TRBV12-4
cdr3_aa: CASSFGGSVNEQFF
cdr3_nt: TGTGCCAGCAGTTTTGGTGGGAGTGTGAATGAGCAGTTCTTC

j_call: TRBJ2-7
clone_size: few
d_call: -
v_call: TRBV20-1
cdr3_aa: CSARLGKGRYEQYF
cdr3_nt: TGCAGTGCTAGACTAGGGAAGGGACGCTACGAGCAGTACTTC

j_call: TRBJ2-5
clone_size: few
d_call: TRBD2
v_call: TRBV4-2
cdr3_aa: CASSQDVLAGVGSGETQYF
cdr3_nt: TGTGCCAGCAGCCAAGATGTGTTAGCGGGAGTCGGTAGTGGAGAGACCCAGTACTTC

j_call: TRBJ1-2
clone_size: -
d_call: TRBD1
v_call: TRBV5-1
cdr3_aa: CATRPGTGGHGYTF
cdr3_nt: TGCGCCACCAGACCCGGGACAGGGGGCCATGGCTACACCTTC

j_call: TRBJ2-7
clone_size: -
d_call: -
v_call: TRBV27
cdr3_aa: CASSLSRPYEQYF
cdr3_nt: TGTGCCAGCAGTTTATCGCGGCCATACGAGCAGTACTTC

j_call: TRBJ2-1
clone_size: -
d_call: -
v_call: TRBV7-3
cdr3_aa: CASSPRRRAGRNEQFF
cdr3_nt: TGTGCCAGCAGCCCCCGACGGAGGGCCGGCAGGAATGAGCAGTTCTTC